This T cell receptor (beta chain) was profiled in a study of T cells in Graves' hyperthyroidism and ophthalmopathy. Study findings and constraints: In blood, most of the thyroid clonotypes expanded above 0.001 were also present.

This clonotype showed up many times. Its antigen is currently unknown. The CDR3 sequence is 13 residues long. The germline V gene encodes CDR1 WSHSY and CDR2 SAAADI. Trimming left V 2 bases short and J 4 bases short, with 8 bases between. Hyperthyroidism patients were newly diagnosed, had disease duration under 2 months, and were aged 18 to 65 years. Pregnant or lactating patients were excluded, as were those with uncontrolled infection or other autoimmune disease. RNA transcripts provided the source from which TCR beta CDR3 regions were amplified. HTBI primers drove first-round RT-PCR of the TCR CDR3. Via MiXCR, TCRdb re-called the multiplex PCR reads, giving one row per CDR3 protein. Of 500,000 to 600,000 distinct CDR3 sequences listed, around 45% are singletons.

Sequencing used peripheral blood or thyroid tissue (not recorded which). The rearrangement joins TRBV10-2 to TRBJ1-2, with D perhaps TRBD1 (5 bases). The receptor was isolated from a woman aged 18-30 years with Graves' hyperthyroidism. CDR3 nucleotides: TGCGCCAGCAGTGAGCAGGGCCCCTATGGCTACACCTTC. Protein product: CASSEQGPYGYTF.